This T cell receptor beta chain originates from a study of OX40 agonist ivuxolimab in advanced cancers. Regarding the complete study: Ivuxolimab was an agonistic, fully human IgG2 monoclonal antibody directed against OX40 (CD134), a costimulatory receptor. Intravenous ivuxolimab was administered to patients every 2 weeks at six dose levels: 0.01, 0.1, 0.3, 1.5, 3 and 10 mg/kg. Among the roughly 52 dose-escalation patients, about 19 had hepatocellular carcinoma, roughly 15 melanoma, 9 renal cell carcinoma and 9 head and neck cancer. The dose-escalation cohort was about 87% male with a mean age of approximately 60 years, ranging from roughly 20 to 85. Patients were allowed to have had prior anti-PD-1, anti-PD-L1 or anti-CTLA-4 therapy, and 40% of the dose-escalation patients had previously received checkpoint inhibitors. Partial responses occurred in three dose-escalation patients, of whom one had hepatocellular carcinoma and two had cutaneous melanoma. Peripheral TCRbeta sequencing aimed to test whether ivuxolimab altered TCR sequence diversity and caused clonal T-cell expansion. The paper reports the monotherapy dose-escalation portion (N of about 47 patients) of the phase I ivuxolimab trial.

Genomic DNA was extracted from sorted cells for sequencing of the TCRbeta CDR3 region. The immunoSEQ Assay was used to sequence the TCRbeta CDR3 regions. This immuneACCESS table, as held by TCRdb, lists in-frame sequences with V and J called but not all clones. Of the missing ones, under half trace to an unresolved V gene in checked studies; the others have no known cause. This sample comprises around 100,000 clones, around 93% of them detected only once. In total, the top ten clones hold approximately 0.54% of the sample. Patients with a history of autoimmune disease or receiving systemic immunosuppression were excluded from the trial. In every dose cohort, peripheral blood was drawn for TCR sequencing at baseline, cycle 4 day 1, and cycle 7 day 1. Samples came from an open-label, multicenter, first-in-human phase I dose-escalation trial of ivuxolimab. Adults with locally advanced or metastatic melanoma, renal cell, hepatocellular, or head and neck squamous cell carcinoma were enrolled in the trial. Before TCR sequencing, CD4+ T cells and CD8+ T cells from peripheral blood were sorted into separate populations.

The CDR3 runs 13 amino acids, cysteine and phenylalanine included. The kept DNA is CDR3 alone, 39 bases in frame from the first base. V was cut back by 4 bases and J by 2 bases, leaving a gap of 5 bases between them. Based on the germline V gene, the CDR1 and CDR2 sequences are MGHRA and YSYEKL. With regard to this clone: This receptor's antigen is unknown. Nothing much larger sits one base from this clone, and base qualities are not available.

The paper's findings and limits, for the study overall: At doses of 0.1 to 3.0 mg/kg, clonal expansion of both CD4+ and CD8+ blood T cells was observed from baseline to week 6. Partial responders in the 0.1-3.0 mg/kg groups had among the lowest normalized peripheral clonal expansion, especially among CD8+ T cells. After ivuxolimab, expanded clones were on average more numerous among CD8+ T cells than among CD4+ T cells. The antigen specificity of the clonally expanded peripheral T cells was not determined. Low levels of normalized T-cell clonal expansion were also seen in some patients who did not respond.

This sample comprised CD4+ or CD8+ T cells sorted from blood, obtained in a trial of the OX40 agonist ivuxolimab. Recombination joined TRBV4-1 with TRBJ2-2; no confident D gene assignment can be made. This sequence was found in an adult with an advanced solid tumor such as melanoma, head and neck, liver or kidney cancer. The DNA reads TGCGCCAGCAGCCGATTAAACACCGGGGAGCTGTTTTTT. Its protein is CASSRLNTGELFF.